A selection of T cell receptor beta chains follows, all from one sample in a study of T-cell reconstitution after alpha-beta-depleted transplantation in children. One entry per CDR3 protein, called by TCRdb with MiXCR from the PCR reads. The data hold almost 500,000 distinct CDR3 sequences, with under 15% observed a single time. The material was PBMCs from the stem cell graft donor, obtained from the stem cell graft. The receptors shown here come from a human donor who donated a stem cell graft to a child with combined immunodeficiency. CDR3s include the opening cysteine and the closing phenylalanine or tryptophan. The D gene is left open where the match is weak. Some rows have no size entry. The others give once, few or many, or a class for an expanded clone.

v_call	d_call	j_call	clone_size	cdr3_aa	cdr3_nt
TRBV7-2	-	TRBJ2-3	medium-sized	CASSPGGYTQYF	TGTGCCAGCAGCCCTGGGGGTTATACGCAGTATTTT
TRBV19	-	TRBJ2-1	-	CASRVRWDPRSDEQFF	TGTGCCAGTAGAGTTAGATGGGATCCGCGGTCCGATGAGCAGTTCTTC
TRBV11-2	TRBD1	TRBJ1-1	few	CASSAGDRKAFF	TGTGCCAGCAGCGCAGGGGACAGAAAAGCTTTCTTT
TRBV29-1	TRBD2	TRBJ2-2	many	CSLERGGELFF	TGCAGCCTCGAGCGGGGCGGGGAGCTGTTTTTT
TRBV20-1	TRBD1	TRBJ2-5	-	CSASKGASQQETQYF	TGCAGTGCTAGCAAGGGGGCCAGTCAACAAGAGACCCAGTACTTC
TRBV5-1	-	TRBJ1-2	few	CASSLRGEAAAGYTF	TGCGCCAGCAGCTTGCGTGGGGAGGCGGCGGCTGGCTACACCTTC
TRBV28	-	TRBJ2-5	many	CASSHPADSGTQYF	TGTGCCAGCAGTCACCCCGCAGACAGTGGGACCCAGTACTTC
TRBV6-2/TRBV6-3	TRBD2	TRBJ2-3	few	CASSPLAGGADTQYF	TGTGCCAGCAGTCCCTTAGCGGGAGGGGCAGATACGCAGTATTTT
TRBV12-3/TRBV12-4	-	TRBJ2-5	-	CASSGEGGETQYF	TGTGCCAGCAGTGGGGAAGGTGGAGAGACCCAGTACTTC
TRBV4-2	-	TRBJ2-6	many	CASSAGEGFGANVLTF	TGTGCCAGCAGCGCAGGGGAGGGTTTTGGGGCCAACGTCCTGACTTTC
TRBV5-6	-	TRBJ1-5	few	CASSKMGDSNQPQHF	TGTGCCAGCAGCAAGATGGGGGATAGCAATCAGCCCCAGCATTTT
TRBV21-1	-	TRBJ2-3	many	CASSKKWGTDTQYF	TGTGCCAGCAGCAAAAAATGGGGAACAGATACGCAGTATTTT
TRBV6-5	-	TRBJ1-4	-	CASSYSGQVHNEKLFF	TGTGCCAGCAGTTACTCTGGGCAGGTCCATAATGAAAAACTGTTTTTT
TRBV20-1	-	TRBJ1-1	-	CSAFRGRGTEAFF	TGCAGTGCCTTCAGGGGAAGAGGAACTGAAGCTTTCTTT
TRBV29-1	TRBD1	TRBJ2-7	few	CSVETGGSYEQYF	TGCAGCGTCGAGACAGGGGGTTCCTACGAGCAGTACTTC
TRBV3-1	TRBD1	TRBJ2-2	-	CASTGTDTGELFF	TGTGCCAGCACCGGGACAGACACCGGGGAGCTGTTTTTT
TRBV7-9	-	TRBJ2-2	few	CASSPPDGHWGTGELFF	TGTGCCAGCAGCCCGCCCGATGGACACTGGGGCACCGGGGAGCTGTTTTTT
TRBV20-1	TRBD2	TRBJ2-7	-	CSARIPGLAGDEQYF	TGCAGTGCTAGGATTCCGGGACTAGCGGGAGACGAGCAGTACTTC
TRBV12-3/TRBV12-4	TRBD2	TRBJ2-2	many	CASSFQLAGANTGELFF	TGTGCCAGCAGTTTCCAACTAGCGGGGGCGAACACCGGGGAGCTGTTTTTT
TRBV5-1	-	TRBJ2-6	-	CASSVQQRTTLSGANVLTF	TGCGCCAGCAGCGTACAACAGCGTACGACTCTTTCTGGGGCCAACGTCCTGACTTTC
TRBV9	TRBD2	TRBJ2-5	many	CASSVTSGDQETQYF	TGTGCCAGCAGCGTGACTAGCGGGGACCAAGAGACCCAGTACTTC
TRBV29-1	-	TRBJ2-1	many	CSVVITASYNEQFF	TGCAGCGTTGTAATCACGGCATCCTACAATGAGCAGTTCTTC
TRBV4-3	-	TRBJ2-7	-	CASSQDLLLGSYEQYF	TGCGCCAGCAGCCAAGATCTTCTCCTTGGGTCCTACGAGCAGTACTTC
TRBV5-1	-	TRBJ2-3	-	CASSLGDGVPDTQYF	TGCGCCAGCAGCTTGGGAGATGGGGTTCCAGATACGCAGTATTTT
TRBV11-3	-	TRBJ2-3	-	CASSPRPSADTQYF	TGTGCCAGCAGCCCCCGGCCAAGCGCAGATACGCAGTATTTT
TRBV5-1	TRBD1	TRBJ2-7	many	CASSLGGQGINEQYF	TGCGCCAGCAGCTTGGGAGGACAGGGCATTAACGAGCAGTACTTC
TRBV27	TRBD2	TRBJ2-2	few	CASSPNPTLARNTGELFF	TGTGCCAGCAGTCCGAACCCCACACTAGCGAGAAACACCGGGGAGCTGTTTTTT
TRBV11-2	TRBD2	TRBJ2-1	many	CASSLDPGLAGTYNEQFF	TGTGCCAGCAGCTTAGATCCCGGACTAGCGGGAACGTACAATGAGCAGTTCTTC
TRBV20-1	TRBD2	TRBJ2-1	many	CSASPDRASGVNEQFF	TGCAGTGCCTCACCCGATAGGGCTAGCGGGGTCAATGAGCAGTTCTTC
TRBV9	-	TRBJ1-4	many	CASSVGPNEKLFF	TGTGCCAGCAGTGTAGGCCCTAATGAAAAACTGTTTTTT
TRBV12-3/TRBV12-4	-	TRBJ2-5	few	CASSFRGQETQYF	TGTGCCAGCAGTTTTAGGGGCCAAGAGACCCAGTACTTC
TRBV12-3/TRBV12-4	TRBD1	TRBJ1-1	few	CASSLGRPRGPLNTEAFF	TGTGCCAGCAGTTTAGGACGCCCCAGGGGGCCTCTGAACACTGAAGCTTTCTTT
TRBV21-1	-	TRBJ2-5	few	CASSPSRGPETQYF	TGTGCCAGCAGCCCCTCGCGCGGGCCGGAGACCCAGTACTTC
TRBV14	-	TRBJ2-2	few	CASALGKGNTGELFF	TGTGCCAGCGCATTAGGGAAGGGTAACACCGGGGAGCTGTTTTTT
TRBV6-2/TRBV6-3	-	TRBJ2-2	-	CASTPGGAGARMIRGTGELFF	TGTGCCAGCACCCCAGGGGGGGCGGGAGCGAGAATGATTAGGGGCACCGGGGAGCTGTTTTTT
TRBV7-8	-	TRBJ2-7	few	CASSFVAGPYEQYF	TGTGCCAGCAGCTTCGTCGCGGGACCCTACGAGCAGTACTTC
TRBV6-6	-	TRBJ2-5	-	CASSYRPSETQYF	TGTGCCAGCAGTTACAGACCTTCGGAGACCCAGTACTTC
TRBV29-1	-	TRBJ2-1	-	CSSQTDAYNEQFF	TGCAGCAGCCAGACGGATGCCTACAATGAGCAGTTCTTC
TRBV7-2	-	TRBJ2-2	-	CASSVGWGELFF	TGTGCCAGCAGCGTAGGGTGGGGGGAGCTGTTTTTT
TRBV15	-	TRBJ2-7	few	CATSRDGGDEQYF	TGTGCCACCAGCAGAGATGGAGGGGACGAGCAGTACTTC
TRBV12-3/TRBV12-4	TRBD2	TRBJ2-1	-	CASSFDPASGRGLFF	TGTGCCAGCAGTTTCGACCCGGCTAGCGGGAGGGGACTGTTCTTC
TRBV7-9	-	TRBJ1-4	few	CASSLRHEKLFF	TGTGCCAGCAGCCTTAGACATGAAAAACTGTTTTTT
TRBV6-1	-	TRBJ2-7	many	CASSGDNTYEQYF	TGTGCCAGCAGTGGGGACAATACCTACGAGCAGTACTTC
TRBV7-3	-	TRBJ2-1	many	CASSQGGSAGEWFF	TGTGCCAGCAGCCAGGGGGGAAGTGCGGGAGAGTGGTTCTTC
TRBV6-1	TRBD2	TRBJ2-3	-	CASKTGGPPDTQYF	TGTGCCAGCAAGACGGGAGGGCCCCCAGATACGCAGTATTTT
TRBV29-1	-	TRBJ1-5	many	CSVGDTDQPQHF	TGCAGCGTTGGGGACACCGATCAGCCCCAGCATTTT
TRBV15	TRBD2	TRBJ2-1	-	CATSRELAGYNEQFF	TGTGCCACCAGCAGAGAGCTAGCGGGTTACAATGAGCAGTTCTTC
TRBV7-3	TRBD2	TRBJ2-3	-	CASSLGSGGAGRTDTQYF	TGTGCCAGCAGCTTAGGTAGCGGGGGGGCCGGTAGAACAGATACGCAGTATTTT
TRBV9	TRBD2	TRBJ2-5	few	CASSATSGTQETQYF	TGTGCCAGCAGCGCGACTAGCGGAACCCAAGAGACCCAGTACTTC
TRBV12-3/TRBV12-4	-	TRBJ2-7	few	CASSLSRGIEQYF	TGTGCCAGCAGTTTATCGAGAGGGATTGAGCAGTACTTC
TRBV7-7	-	TRBJ2-2	few	CASSFHATTGRITGELFF	TGTGCTAGCAGCTTTCATGCAACGACAGGGAGGATCACCGGGGAGCTGTTTTTT
TRBV6-1	-	TRBJ2-1	-	CASSSGSFISYNEQFF	TGTGCCAGCAGCTCAGGATCCTTCATTTCCTACAATGAGCAGTTCTTC
TRBV12-3/TRBV12-4	-	TRBJ2-1	-	CASSTHRDSKEFF	TGTGCCAGCAGTACCCACAGGGATAGTAAAGAGTTCTTC
TRBV6-2/TRBV6-3	-	TRBJ2-7	few	CASIQQYGYEQYF	TGTGCCAGCATACAGCAATACGGGTACGAGCAGTACTTC
TRBV20-1	-	TRBJ2-5	-	CSARKTPQETQYF	TGCAGTGCTAGAAAAACTCCTCAAGAGACCCAGTACTTC